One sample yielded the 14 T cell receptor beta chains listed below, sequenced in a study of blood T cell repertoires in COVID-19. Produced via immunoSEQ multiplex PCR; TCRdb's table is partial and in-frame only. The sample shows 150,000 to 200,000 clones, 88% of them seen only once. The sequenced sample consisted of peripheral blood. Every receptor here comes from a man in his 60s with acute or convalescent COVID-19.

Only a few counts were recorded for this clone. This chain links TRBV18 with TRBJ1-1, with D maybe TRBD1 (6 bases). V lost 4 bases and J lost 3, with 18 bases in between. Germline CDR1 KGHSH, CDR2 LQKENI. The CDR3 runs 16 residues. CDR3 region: CASSLKRAGEYTEAFF. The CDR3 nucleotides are TGTGCCAGCTCACTGAAGCGAGCAGGGGAATACACTGAAGCTTTCTTT.

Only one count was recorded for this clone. In nucleotides, the CDR3 is TGTGCCAGCAGTTGGGTTAGCGGGACCCCAGATACGCAGTATTTT. This translates into CASSWVSGTPDTQYF. The chain combines TRBV6-5 with TRBJ2-3, with 8 positions matching TRBD2. Germline loops: CDR1 MNHEY, CDR2 SVGAGI. This CDR3 comprises 15 residues. The J segment lost 4 bases and the V segment lost 4 bases, leaving 7 bases of the junction unmatched.

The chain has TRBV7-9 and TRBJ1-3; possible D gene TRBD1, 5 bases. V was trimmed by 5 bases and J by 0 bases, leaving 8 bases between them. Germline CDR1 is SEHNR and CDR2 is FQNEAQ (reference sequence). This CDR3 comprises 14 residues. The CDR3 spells CASSPTVSGNTIYF. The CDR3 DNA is TGTGCCAGCAGCCCGACAGTCTCTGGAAACACCATATATTTT.

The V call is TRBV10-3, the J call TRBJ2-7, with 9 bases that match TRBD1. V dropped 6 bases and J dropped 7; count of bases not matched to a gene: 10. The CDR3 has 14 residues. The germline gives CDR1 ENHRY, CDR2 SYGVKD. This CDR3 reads CAISRTGAGDEQYV. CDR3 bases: TGTGCCATCAGCCGGACAGGGGCAGGAGATGAGCAGTACGTC.

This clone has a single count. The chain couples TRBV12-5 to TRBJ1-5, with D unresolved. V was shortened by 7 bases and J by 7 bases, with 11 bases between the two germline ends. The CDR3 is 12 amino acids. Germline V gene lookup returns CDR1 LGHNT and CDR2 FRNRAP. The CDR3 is CASAVGIQPQHF. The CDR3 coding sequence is TGTGCTAGTGCGGTCGGGATCCAGCCCCAGCATTTT.

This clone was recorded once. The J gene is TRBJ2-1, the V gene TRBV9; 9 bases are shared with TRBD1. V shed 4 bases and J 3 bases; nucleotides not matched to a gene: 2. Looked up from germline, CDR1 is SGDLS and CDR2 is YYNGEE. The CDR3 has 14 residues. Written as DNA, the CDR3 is TGTGCCAGCAGCACGGGACAGGGCTACAATGAGCAGTTCTTC. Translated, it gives CASSTGQGYNEQFF. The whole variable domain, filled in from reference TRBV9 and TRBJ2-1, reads DSGVTQTPKHLITATGQRVTLRCSPRSGDLSVYWYQQSLDQGLQFLIQYYNGEERAKGNILERFSAQQFPDLHSELNLSSLELGDSALYFCASSTGQGYNEQFFGPGTRLTVL.

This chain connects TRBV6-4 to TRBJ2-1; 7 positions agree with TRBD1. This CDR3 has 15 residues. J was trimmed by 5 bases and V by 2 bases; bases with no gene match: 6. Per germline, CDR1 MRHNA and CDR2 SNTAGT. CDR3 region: CASSDLGTEDNEQFF. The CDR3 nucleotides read TGTGCCAGCAGTGACCTTGGGACAGAAGACAATGAGCAGTTCTTC.

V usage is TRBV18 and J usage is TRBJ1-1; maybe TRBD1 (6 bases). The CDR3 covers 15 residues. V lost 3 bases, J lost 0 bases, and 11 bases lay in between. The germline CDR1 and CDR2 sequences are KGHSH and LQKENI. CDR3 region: CASSPLDSMNTEAFF. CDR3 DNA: TGTGCCAGCTCACCCTTGGACAGCATGAACACTGAAGCTTTCTTT.

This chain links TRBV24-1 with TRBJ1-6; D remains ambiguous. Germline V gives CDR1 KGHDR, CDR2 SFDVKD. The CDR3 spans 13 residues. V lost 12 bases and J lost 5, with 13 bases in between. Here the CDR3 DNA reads TGTGCCGTCAAGGAGGCTAATAATTCACCCCTCCACTTT. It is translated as CAVKEANNSPLHF.

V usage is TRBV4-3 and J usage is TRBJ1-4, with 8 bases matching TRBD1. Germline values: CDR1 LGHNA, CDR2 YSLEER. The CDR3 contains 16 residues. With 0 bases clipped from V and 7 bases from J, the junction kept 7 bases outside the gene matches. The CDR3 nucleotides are TGCGCCAGCAGCCAAGATGCGGCAGGGGGCCGTGAAAAACTGTTTTTT. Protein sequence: CASSQDAAGGREKLFF.

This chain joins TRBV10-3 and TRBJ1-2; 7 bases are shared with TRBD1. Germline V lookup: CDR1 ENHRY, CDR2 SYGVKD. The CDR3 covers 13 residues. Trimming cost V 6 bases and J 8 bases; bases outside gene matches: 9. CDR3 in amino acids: CAISADRAEGYTF. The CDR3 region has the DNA TGTGCCATCAGCGCCGACAGGGCGGAAGGCTACACCTTC.

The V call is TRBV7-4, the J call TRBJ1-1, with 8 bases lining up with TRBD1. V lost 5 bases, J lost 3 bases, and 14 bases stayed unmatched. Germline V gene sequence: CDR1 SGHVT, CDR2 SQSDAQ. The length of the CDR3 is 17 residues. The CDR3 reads CASSVDRGEGGDTEAFF. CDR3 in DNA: TGTGCCAGCAGCGTCGACAGGGGCGAAGGTGGGGACACTGAAGCTTTCTTT.

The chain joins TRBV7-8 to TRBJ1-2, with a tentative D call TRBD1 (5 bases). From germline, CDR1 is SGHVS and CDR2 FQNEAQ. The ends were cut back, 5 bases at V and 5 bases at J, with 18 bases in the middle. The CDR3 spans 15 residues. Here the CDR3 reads CASSRGVTESYGYTF. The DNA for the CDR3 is TGTGCCAGCAGCCGAGGCGTGACAGAGTCTTATGGCTACACCTTC.

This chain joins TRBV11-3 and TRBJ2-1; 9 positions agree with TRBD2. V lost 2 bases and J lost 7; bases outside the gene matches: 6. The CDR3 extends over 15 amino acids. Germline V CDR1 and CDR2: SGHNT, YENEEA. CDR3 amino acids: CASSLLASGENEQFF. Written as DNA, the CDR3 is TGTGCCAGCAGCTTATTGGCTAGCGGGGAAAATGAGCAGTTCTTC.